This T cell receptor beta chain originates from a study of technical replicates of blood from several donors. The method was immunoSEQ multiplex PCR; TCRdb's version includes in-frame clones alone and lacks a portion of them. This table holds some 67,000 clones, roughly 98% found once. V lost 5 bases and J lost 3; bases outside the gene matches: 1. The germline gives CDR1 MDHEN, CDR2 SYDVKM. CDR3 length: 15 amino acids. Specimen: T cells isolated from PBMCs. The sequence was obtained from a human donor in good health. The chain uses TRBV28 and TRBJ2-3; 14 bases align to TRBD2. The CDR3 loop reads CASSGLAGGTDTQYF. The CDR3 nucleotides are TGTGCCAGCAGTGGACTAGCGGGAGGAACAGATACGCAGTATTTT.